The T cell receptor (beta chain) described here comes from a study of shared clonotypes between healthy human individuals. The CDR3 has 13 amino acids. Germline CDR1 reads LNHDA; CDR2 reads SQIVND (reference sequence). After removal of 9 bases from V and 3 bases from J, the junction contained 7 bases not matched to a gene. It was CD45RO-negative cells, positively selected for CCR7, that made up naive CD8 cells, with terminally differentiated effector memory CD45RA+ cells excluded. The study drew its donors from healthy HIV-negative adults without recent acute infections or vaccinations. A deep-level run was used for the assay. Study processing details: Without quality scores, immunoSEQ junctional reads could not be filtered like full-length reads. Here immunoSEQ multiplex PCR was the method, and the copy in TCRdb shows in-frame clones only, minus some. V, J and clone size are taken as reported in that table, and D and trimming were inferred from the DNA itself. Here the sample spans around 700,000 clones, 90% to 95% being singletons.

Study results and limitations: Naive subsets typically showed greater estimated richness than memory subsets.

On this clone: Its cognate antigen is unknown.

The sample taken for sequencing was naive CD8+ T cells sorted from blood. This TCR derives from a man aged 25-45 years in good health. V usage is TRBV19 and J usage is TRBJ2-7, with 8 bases aligning to TRBD1. This CDR3 reads CASSPTGGYEQYF. The CDR3 coding sequence is TGTGCCAGCAGTCCAACAGGGGGCTACGAGCAGTACTTC.